The rows below give T cell receptor beta chains drawn from one sample of a study of human T cells and chemical hapten exposure. TCRdb redid the calling of the RACE reads with MiXCR, one entry per CDR3 protein. Of over 100,000 distinct CDR3 sequences listed, more than 7% were seen once; the top ten hold more than 3%. Here the sequenced sample was whole blood, taken in connection with sensitization to the hapten diphenylcyclopropenone (DPC). These receptors came from a woman aged 40 to 55 with alopecia areata. Some clones in this sample may be carry-over from other donors' samples. Both conserved end residues are part of each CDR3. Each record gives: D gene, J gene, V gene, CDR3 protein. The D gene is left open where the match is weak.

d_gene: NA
j_gene: TRBJ2-3
v_gene: TRBV21-1
CDR3aa: CASRATPRTDTQYF

d_gene: NA
j_gene: TRBJ1-2
v_gene: TRBV6-1
CDR3aa: CASSEAPQGGGYTF

d_gene: NA
j_gene: TRBJ2-1
v_gene: TRBV10-2
CDR3aa: CASSDTGVEDNEQFF

d_gene: TRBD1
j_gene: TRBJ2-1
v_gene: TRBV29-1
CDR3aa: CSVEGDRGFDEQFF

d_gene: NA
j_gene: TRBJ1-1
v_gene: TRBV5-1
CDR3aa: CASSSQQGNTEAFF

d_gene: NA
j_gene: TRBJ1-5
v_gene: TRBV7-9
CDR3aa: CASSLRVAEPQHF

d_gene: NA
j_gene: TRBJ2-5
v_gene: TRBV18
CDR3aa: CASSPGTGQETQYF

d_gene: NA
j_gene: TRBJ2-4
v_gene: TRBV6-2/TRBV6-3
CDR3aa: CASRKLGPRPSDIQYF

d_gene: TRBD1
j_gene: TRBJ1-5
v_gene: TRBV18
CDR3aa: CASSPKRGTEFYSNQPQHF

d_gene: NA
j_gene: TRBJ2-7
v_gene: TRBV11-2
CDR3aa: CASSSYEGQASYEQYF

d_gene: NA
j_gene: TRBJ2-1
v_gene: TRBV10-2
CDR3aa: CASRGAHLRDYNEQFF

d_gene: NA
j_gene: TRBJ1-1
v_gene: TRBV3-1
CDR3aa: CASSQEGNTEAFF

d_gene: TRBD1
j_gene: TRBJ2-5
v_gene: TRBV28
CDR3aa: CASSFGTGGVETQYF

d_gene: NA
j_gene: TRBJ2-7
v_gene: TRBV7-2
CDR3aa: CASSLDARVRTTEQYF

d_gene: NA
j_gene: TRBJ1-2
v_gene: TRBV6-2/TRBV6-3
CDR3aa: CASSRRLEGYTF

d_gene: NA
j_gene: TRBJ1-5
v_gene: TRBV2
CDR3aa: CASSENTGILSRQPQHF

d_gene: NA
j_gene: TRBJ2-1
v_gene: TRBV19
CDR3aa: CASLAQGNNEQFF

d_gene: NA
j_gene: TRBJ1-1
v_gene: TRBV7-9
CDR3aa: CASSLRAGGGTEAFF

d_gene: NA
j_gene: TRBJ2-7
v_gene: TRBV19
CDR3aa: CASSITSDSYEQYF

d_gene: TRBD1
j_gene: TRBJ1-1
v_gene: TRBV29-1
CDR3aa: CGATQGRGLEAFF

d_gene: NA
j_gene: TRBJ2-5
v_gene: TRBV18
CDR3aa: CASSPSLASQETQYF

d_gene: NA
j_gene: TRBJ2-3
v_gene: TRBV20-1
CDR3aa: CSAYRTPGTDTQYF